The 19 T cell receptor beta chains below come from one sample, sequenced in a study of shared clonotypes between healthy human individuals. In the naive CD8 group, cells lacked CD45RO and were positively selected for CCR7, so terminally differentiated effector memory CD45RA+ cells were left out. TCRdb's table, derived via immunoSEQ multiplex PCR, lists solely in-frame clones and lacks some. This table holds hundreds of thousands of clones, roughly 98% found once. The sample was naive CD8+ T cells sorted from blood. The receptor set was obtained from a man aged 25 to 40 in good health.

The chain employs TRBV6-1 and TRBJ2-7; TRBD2 might be the D (6 bases). This CDR3 is 15 amino acids long. Germline V gene sequence: CDR1 MNHNS, CDR2 SASEGT. V lost 2 bases, J lost 2 bases, and 13 bases lay in between. The CDR3 is CASSEPRGRTYEQYF. The CDR3 coding sequence is TGTGCCAGCAGTGAACCACGGGGGAGGACCTACGAGCAGTACTTC.

This clone was found once. V gene TRBV7-9 combines with J gene TRBJ2-1, with D maybe TRBD1 (5 bases). CDR3 length: 16 amino acids. V lost 1 base, J lost 0 bases, and 10 bases lay in between. CDR1 is SEHNR and CDR2 is FQNEAQ in the germline V gene (reference sequence). This chain's CDR3 is CASSLGDSSSYNEQFF. The CDR3 DNA follows: TGTGCCAGCAGCTTAGGTGACAGCAGCTCCTACAATGAGCAGTTCTTC.

V is TRBV9 and J is TRBJ2-2; TRBD2 might be the D (5 bases). V was trimmed by 0 bases and J by 5 bases, leaving 23 bases between them. The CDR3 consists of 19 residues. Per germline, CDR1 SGDLS and CDR2 YYNGEE. CDR3 region: CASSVASASEGVRTGELFF. The CDR3 DNA follows: TGTGCCAGCAGCGTAGCTTCTGCATCCGAGGGAGTGCGGACCGGGGAGCTGTTTTTT.

J is TRBJ1-5 and V is TRBV7-2; no reliable D call. With 3 bases removed from V and 6 bases from J, the gap between germline ends came to 12 bases. Per the germline V gene, CDR1 is SGHTA and CDR2 is FQGNSA. The CDR3 consists of 14 residues. CDR3 residues: CASSFGLTGQPQHF. In DNA form, the CDR3 reads TGTGCCAGCAGCTTTGGCCTCACGGGTCAGCCCCAGCATTTT.

V gene TRBV5-1 combines with J gene TRBJ2-3; unclear D gene. V lost 0 bases, J lost 0 bases, and 5 bases lay in between. CDR1 is SGHRS, CDR2 YFSETQ, per germline. The CDR3 loop spans 14 amino acids. The CDR3 loop is CASSLAWSTDTQYF. The CDR3 nucleotides read TGCGCCAGCAGCTTGGCCTGGAGCACAGATACGCAGTATTTT.

This rearrangement joins TRBV7-9 to TRBJ2-1, with 15 bases that match TRBD2. Germline V gene lookup returns CDR1 SEHNR and CDR2 FQNEAQ (reference sequence). The CDR3 is 16 residues long. V shed 1 base, J shed 8 bases, and the junction held 3 bases outside the gene matches. CDR3 sequence (DNA): TGTGCCAGCAGCTTAGAGGGACTAGCGGGAGGAGATGAGCAGTTCTTC. Its protein product is CASSLEGLAGGDEQFF.

V gene TRBV7-9 combines with J gene TRBJ2-1; 9 nucleotides line up with TRBD2. The ends lost 3 bases at V and 5 bases at J; junction bases unmatched: 5. This CDR3 has 15 amino acids. Per the germline V gene, CDR1 is SEHNR and CDR2 is FQNEAQ (reference sequence). CDR3: CASSFTRTSDNEQFF. The CDR3 nucleotides are TGTGCCAGCAGCTTTACTCGGACTAGCGACAATGAGCAGTTCTTC.

The chain carries TRBV7-9 and TRBJ2-5; D is ambiguous. The CDR3 spans 14 residues. Trimming removed 6 bases from V and 4 bases from J, with 15 bases in between. Germline-derived CDR1 and CDR2 are SEHNR and FQNEAQ (reference sequence). The CDR3 is CASRADPSRETQYF. The CDR3 DNA follows: TGTGCCAGCAGGGCCGATCCATCCAGAGAGACCCAGTACTTC.

The count of this clone is one. The J gene is TRBJ2-1, the V gene TRBV27; D is undetermined. The V end lost 3 bases, the J end lost 1 base, and 10 bases lay between the germline ends. Germline CDR1 MNHEY, CDR2 SMNVEV (reference sequence). The CDR3 runs to 15 residues. CDR3 DNA: TGTGCCAGCAGTTTCGTGCCGACGTCCTACAATGAGCAGTTCTTC. Protein: CASSFVPTSYNEQFF.

Concerning this clone: This same CDR3 is encoded by further DNA sequences in the sample. The chain employs TRBV19 and TRBJ2-7; D is uncertain. The CDR3 is 14 residues long. Per germline, CDR1 LNHDA and CDR2 SQIVND (reference sequence). The V end lost 3 bases, the J end lost 4 bases, and 13 bases lay between the germline ends. The DNA of the CDR3 is TGTGCCAGTAGTATCTCAGGTAGTTCGTACGAGCAGTACTTC. Its translation is CASSISGSSYEQYF. The entire variable domain, with the rest obtained from reference TRBV19 and TRBJ2-7, is as follows: DGGITQSPKYLFRKEGQNVTLSCEQNLNHDAMYWYRQDPGQGLRLIYYSQIVNDFQKGDIAEGYSVSREKKESFPLTVTSAQKNPTAFYLCASSISGSSYEQYFGPGTRLTVT.

V usage is TRBV11-2 and J usage is TRBJ2-7, with TRBD2 matching over 9 bases. J was trimmed by 4 bases and V by 0 bases; bases with no gene match: 10. Looked up from germline, CDR1 is SGHAT and CDR2 is FQNNGV. The CDR3 loop spans 17 amino acids. The CDR3 DNA sequence: TGTGCCAGCAGCTTAGATCAGGATAGCGGGAGTATTTACGAGCAGTACTTC. Protein sequence: CASSLDQDSGSIYEQYF. Combining the CDR3 with reference TRBV11-2 and TRBJ2-7 gives the whole variable domain EAGVAQSPRYKIIEKRQSVAFWCNPISGHATLYWYQQILGQGPKLLIQFQNNGVVDDSQLPKDRFSAERLKGVDSTLKIQPAKLEDSAVYLCASSLDQDSGSIYEQYFGPGTRLTVT.

The J gene is TRBJ2-5, the V gene TRBV4-1; D is perhaps TRBD2 (5 bases). Trimming took 4 bases from V and 5 from J, leaving 14 bases between them. Germline V gene lookup returns CDR1 MGHRA and CDR2 YSYEKL. The CDR3 spans 14 residues. The DNA of the CDR3 is TGCGCCAGCAGCCGCCCGGGAACTGGGGAGACCCAGTACTTC. Its translation is CASSRPGTGETQYF.

CDR3 sequence reads: CASSSYYGQGALNTGELFF. The CDR3 nucleotides are TGTGCCAGCAGCTCTTATTATGGACAGGGGGCCCTTAACACCGGGGAGCTGTTTTTT. The chain combines TRBV11-3 with TRBJ2-2, with TRBD1 matching 11 bases. V shed 4 bases, J shed 2 bases, and the junction held 12 bases outside the gene matches. Germline V CDR1 and CDR2: SGHNT, YENEEA. The length of the CDR3 is 19 residues.

V gene TRBV6-5 combines with J gene TRBJ1-5, with D unclear. V was cut by 0 bases and J by 6 bases, with 9 bases left in between. The germline V gene has CDR1 MNHEY and CDR2 SVGAGI. The CDR3 length is 14 residues. The CDR3 reads CASSYSQVRQPQHF. CDR3 sequence (DNA): TGTGCCAGCAGTTACTCGCAGGTCCGTCAGCCCCAGCATTTT.

The rearrangement joins TRBV29-1 to TRBJ2-4, with D possibly called TRBD1 or TRBD2 (5 bases each). CDR3 length: 14 residues. The germline V and J ends were trimmed by 6 bases and 2 bases, with 14 bases remaining between them. In germline, CDR1 is SQVTM, CDR2 ANQGSEA. CDR3 sequence reads: CSVPGGDSKNIQYF. The CDR3, as DNA: TGCAGCGTCCCTGGGGGAGATTCCAAAAACATTCAGTACTTC.

The rearrangement joins TRBV18 to TRBJ2-3; tentative D call: TRBD1 (6 bases). Germline loops: CDR1 KGHSH, CDR2 LQKENI. The CDR3 extends over 15 amino acids. V was cut by 2 bases and J by 0 bases, with 9 bases left in between. The CDR3 DNA is TGTGCCAGCTCACCAACAGGACAGAGCACAGATACGCAGTATTTT. It encodes CASSPTGQSTDTQYF.

The V gene is TRBV9, the J gene TRBJ1-2; a possible D gene is TRBD1 (5 bases). CDR3 length equals 16 residues. Germline CDR1 is SGDLS and CDR2 is YYNGEE. V lost 0 bases and J 4 bases, leaving 16 bases between the germline ends. The CDR3 spells CASSVGATVPLYGYTF. The DNA of the CDR3 is TGTGCCAGCAGCGTAGGTGCGACAGTACCCCTCTATGGCTACACCTTC.

The sample holds one count of this clone. CDR3 in DNA: TGTGCCAGCAGCCAAGAGGGAGCGGGAGGCTACGAGCAGTACTTC. Translating gives CASSQEGAGGYEQYF. The chain links TRBV4-2 to TRBJ2-7; 9 bases match TRBD2. The J segment lost 3 bases and the V segment lost 0 bases, leaving 3 bases of the junction unmatched. CDR3 length: 15 amino acids. CDR1 LGHNA and CDR2 YNFKEQ come from the germline V gene.

This chain uses TRBV7-9 with TRBJ1-5; unclear D gene. V was shortened by 2 bases and J by 1 base, with 12 bases between the two germline ends. The CDR3 is 16 residues long. In germline, CDR1 is SEHNR, CDR2 FQNEAQ (reference sequence). CDR3 in amino acids: CASSLSTLGSNQPQHF. As DNA, the CDR3 is TGTGCCAGCAGCTTAAGCACCCTGGGGAGCAATCAGCCCCAGCATTTT.